The present entry profiles one TCR beta chain with its context. These data come from a study of cytomegalovirus exposure and HLA in healthy donors. The PCR used 60 Vbeta and 13 Jbeta primers. Generated by immunoSEQ multiplex PCR, the TCRdb table keeps only in-frame clones and is missing some. The table includes 85,000 to 100,000 clones, over 75% detected once. Germline lookup yields CDR1 SGHRS and CDR2 YFSETQ. This CDR3 is built from 15 residues. V was clipped by 4 bases and J by 3 bases, with 14 bases between them. The genes are TRBV5-1 and TRBJ1-5; TRBD1 might be the D (6 bases). This sequence was found in a man aged 25-45 years in good health and CMV-seronegative. Sequences were obtained from PBMCs. CDR3 coding DNA: TGCGCCAGCAGCCCCCAGGGGACGCACAATCAGCCCCAGCATTTT. Encoded protein: CASSPQGTHNQPQHF. The whole variable domain, filled in from reference TRBV5-1 and TRBJ1-5, reads KAGVTQTPRYLIKTRGQQVTLSCSPISGHRSVSWYQQTPGQGLQFLFEYFSETQRNKGNFPGRFSGRQFSNSRSEMNVSTLELGDSALYLCASSPQGTHNQPQHFGDGTRLSIL.